This T cell receptor beta chain is drawn from a study of response to subunit inactivated influenza vaccine. Findings and limits, study-wide: Few new T cells, the authors suggested, are recruited by each seasonal influenza vaccination.

This clonotype appeared a few times. The antigen remains unidentified. TCRdb fed the RT-PCR reads into MiXCR, producing one record per CDR3 protein. The table records almost 250,000 distinct CDR3 sequences, 12% of them present only once. This receptor was obtained from a man aged 45-65 years who received an inactivated influenza vaccine. Sequencing used non-naive T cells sorted from PBMCs, obtained approximately 15 days before vaccination.

The CDR3 loop is CASSPGVQPQHF. For the CDR3, the DNA is TGTGCCAGCTCACCAGGGGTCCAGCCCCAGCATTTT. V usage is TRBV18 and J usage is TRBJ1-5; no clear D. In germline, CDR1 is KGHSH, CDR2 LQKENI. Between the trimmed V and J ends, which lost 2 bases and 7 bases, there was a span of 6 bases. The CDR3 extends over 12 amino acids.